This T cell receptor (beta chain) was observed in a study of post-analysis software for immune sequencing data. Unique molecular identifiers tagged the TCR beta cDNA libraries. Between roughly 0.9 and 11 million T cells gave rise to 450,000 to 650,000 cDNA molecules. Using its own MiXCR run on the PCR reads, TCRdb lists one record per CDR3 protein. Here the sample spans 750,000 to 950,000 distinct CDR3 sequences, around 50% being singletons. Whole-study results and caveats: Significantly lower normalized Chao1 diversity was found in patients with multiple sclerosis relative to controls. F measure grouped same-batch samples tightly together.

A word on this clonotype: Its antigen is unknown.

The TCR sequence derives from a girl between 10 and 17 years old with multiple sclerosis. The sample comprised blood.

CDR3 DNA: TGTGCCAGCAGCTTGGCCCTAGCTTCCCCTATGAATGAGCAGTTCTTC. It codes for CASSLALASPMNEQFF. The V and J genes are TRBV5-6 and TRBJ2-1, with a weak D call TRBD2 (5 bases). Trimming removed 0 bases from V and 7 bases from J, with 17 bases in between. CDR1 and CDR2 from the germline V gene are SGHDT and YYEEEE. The CDR3 length is 16 residues.